The clone carrying this TCR beta chain came up a few times. Germline assignment: CDR1 SEHNR and CDR2 FQNEAQ (reference sequence). Trimming at V came to 5 bases and at J to 2 bases, leaving 9 bases not matched to a gene. The CDR3 runs 16 residues. The data stem from a study of T-cell reconstitution after alpha-beta-depleted transplantation in children. Unique molecular identifiers tagged the TCRbeta library. TCRdb recomputed calls from the PCR reads with MiXCR, one row per CDR3 protein. The sample carries 440,000 or so distinct CDR3 sequences, over 40% recorded once. The sequencing here drew on PBMCs, taken before TCRalphabeta/CD19-depleted stem cell transplant. V usage is TRBV7-9 and J usage is TRBJ2-5; 9 bases map to TRBD2. The TCR was taken from a girl under 10 years old with aplastic anemia, due to receive a stem cell transplant. The CDR3 nucleotides are TGTGCCAGCAGCGCATCCGCGACTAGCGGTCAAGAGACCCAGTACTTC. This encodes CASSASATSGQETQYF.